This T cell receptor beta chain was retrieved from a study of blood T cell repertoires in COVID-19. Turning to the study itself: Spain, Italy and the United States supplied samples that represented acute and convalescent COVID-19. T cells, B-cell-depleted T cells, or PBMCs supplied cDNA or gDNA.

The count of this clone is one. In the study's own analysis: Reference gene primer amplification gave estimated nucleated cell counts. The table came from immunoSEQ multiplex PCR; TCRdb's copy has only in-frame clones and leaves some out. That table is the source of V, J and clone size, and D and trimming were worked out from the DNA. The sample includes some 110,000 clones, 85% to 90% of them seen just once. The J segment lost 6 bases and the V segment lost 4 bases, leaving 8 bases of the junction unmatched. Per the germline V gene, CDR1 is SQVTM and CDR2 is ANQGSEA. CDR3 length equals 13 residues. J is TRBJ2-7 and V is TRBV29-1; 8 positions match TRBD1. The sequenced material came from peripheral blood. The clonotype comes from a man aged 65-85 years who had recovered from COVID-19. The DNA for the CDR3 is TGCAGCGTTGGATCCCAGGGGGCCAGCGAGCAGTACTTC. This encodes CSVGSQGASEQYF.